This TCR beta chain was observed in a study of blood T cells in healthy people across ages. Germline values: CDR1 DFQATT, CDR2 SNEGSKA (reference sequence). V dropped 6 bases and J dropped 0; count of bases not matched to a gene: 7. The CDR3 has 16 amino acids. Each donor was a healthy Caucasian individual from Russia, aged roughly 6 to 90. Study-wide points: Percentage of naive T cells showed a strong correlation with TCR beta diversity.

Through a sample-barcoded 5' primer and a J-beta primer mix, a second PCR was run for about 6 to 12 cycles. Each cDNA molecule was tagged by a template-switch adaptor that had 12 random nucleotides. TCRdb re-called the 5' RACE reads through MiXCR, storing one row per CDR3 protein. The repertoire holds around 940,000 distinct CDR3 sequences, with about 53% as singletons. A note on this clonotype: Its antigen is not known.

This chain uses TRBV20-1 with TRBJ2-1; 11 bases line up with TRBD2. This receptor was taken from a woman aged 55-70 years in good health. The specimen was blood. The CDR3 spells CSAVGGTSGSYNEQFF. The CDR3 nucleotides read TGCAGTGCAGTAGGTGGGACTAGCGGCTCCTACAATGAGCAGTTCTTC.